This T cell receptor beta chain was captured by sequencing in a study of cytomegalovirus exposure and HLA in healthy donors. Study-wide results and caveats: Sequencing likely caused a cluster of highly shared sequence variants. Later analysis suggested most CMV-associated TCR beta chains were HLA-restricted.

The CDR3 runs to 15 residues. V shed 0 bases and J shed 6 bases, with 13 bases lying between them. Germline V CDR1 and CDR2: SGHTS, YDEGEE. Every donor was a healthy person donating bone marrow. Likely unrecorded immune exposures existed in these nominally healthy donors. Primers for the PCR totalled 60 Vbeta and 13 Jbeta. The table came from immunoSEQ multiplex PCR; TCRdb's copy has only in-frame clones and leaves some out. The sample contains more than 200,000 clones, roughly 80% of which appear only once. Concerning this clone itself: Its cognate antigen is unknown.

This sequence originates from a man aged 35 to 55 in good health and CMV-seronegative. The V gene is TRBV5-8, the J gene TRBJ1-5; D unclear. Source material: PBMCs. The DNA of the CDR3 is TGTGCCAGCAGCTTGGCCTGGGAGGGCAGTCAGCCCCAGCATTTT. It encodes CASSLAWEGSQPQHF.